This TCR beta chain derives from a study of blood T cell repertoires in COVID-19. On the study more broadly: Collection of acute and convalescent COVID-19 samples took place in the United States, Italy and Spain. From T cells, B-cell-depleted T cells, or PBMCs came the material, which was cDNA or gDNA.

The CDR3 loop spans 13 amino acids. Germline V gene data show CDR1 as SQVTM and CDR2 as ANQGSEA. After removal of 6 bases from V and 4 bases from J, the junction contained 6 bases not matched to a gene. In the authors' workflow: The authors estimated nucleated cell counts from reference gene primer amplification. Here immunoSEQ multiplex PCR was the method, and the copy in TCRdb shows in-frame clones only, minus some. V and J calls and clone size follow that table, whereas D and trimming were derived from the DNA. The data hold under 100,000 clones, with more than 75% observed a single time. The rearrangement links TRBV29-1 to TRBJ2-1, with 7 bases identical to TRBD2. The receptor comes from a man aged 60 to 69 with acute or convalescent COVID-19. Sequenced sample: peripheral blood. CDR3 bases: TGCAGCGTATGGACTAGAATGTACAATGAGCAGTTCTTC. As protein: CSVWTRMYNEQFF.